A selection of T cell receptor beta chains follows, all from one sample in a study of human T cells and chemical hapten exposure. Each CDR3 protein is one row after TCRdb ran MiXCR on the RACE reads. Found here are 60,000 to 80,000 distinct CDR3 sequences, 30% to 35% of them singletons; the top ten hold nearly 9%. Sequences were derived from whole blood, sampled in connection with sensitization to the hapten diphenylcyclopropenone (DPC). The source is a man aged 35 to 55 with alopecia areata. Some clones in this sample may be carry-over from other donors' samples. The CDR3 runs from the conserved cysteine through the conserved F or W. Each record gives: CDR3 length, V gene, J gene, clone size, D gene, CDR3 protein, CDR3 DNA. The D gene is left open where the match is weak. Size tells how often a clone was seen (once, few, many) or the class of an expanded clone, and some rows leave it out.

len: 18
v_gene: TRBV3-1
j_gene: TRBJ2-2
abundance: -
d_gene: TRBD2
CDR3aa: CASRQGSLAGARTGELFF
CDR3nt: TGTGCCAGCAGGCAAGGCTCTCTAGCGGGAGCAAGGACCGGGGAGCTGTTTTTT

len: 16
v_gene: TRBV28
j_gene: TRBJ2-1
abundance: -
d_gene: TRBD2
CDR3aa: CASSLWTSGRFNEQFF
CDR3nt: TGTGCCAGCAGTTTGTGGACTAGCGGGAGGTTCAATGAGCAGTTCTTC

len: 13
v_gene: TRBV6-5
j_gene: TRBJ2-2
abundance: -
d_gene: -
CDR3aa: CASSYGPGQKLFF
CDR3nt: TGTGCCAGCAGTTACGGACCGGGACAAAAGCTGTTTTTT

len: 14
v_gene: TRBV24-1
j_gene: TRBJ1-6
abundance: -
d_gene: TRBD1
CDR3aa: CATSPGQINSPLHF
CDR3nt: TGTGCCACTTCGCCGGGACAGATTAATTCACCCCTCCACTTT

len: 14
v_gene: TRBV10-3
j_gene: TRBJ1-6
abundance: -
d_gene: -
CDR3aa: CAISEGSGNSPLHF
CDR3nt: TGTGCCATCAGTGAGGGGAGCGGGAATTCACCCCTCCACTTT

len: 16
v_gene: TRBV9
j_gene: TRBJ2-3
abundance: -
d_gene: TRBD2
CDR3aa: CASSELAGGPGDTQYF
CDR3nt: TGTGCCAGCAGCGAACTAGCGGGAGGGCCTGGAGATACGCAGTATTTT

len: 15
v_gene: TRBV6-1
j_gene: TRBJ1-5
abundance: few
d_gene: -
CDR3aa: CASSEGTSSNQPQHF
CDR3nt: TGTGCCAGCAGTGAGGGGACAAGTAGCAATCAGCCCCAGCATTTT

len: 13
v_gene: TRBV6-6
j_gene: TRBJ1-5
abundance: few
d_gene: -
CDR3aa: CASSRGQDQPQHF
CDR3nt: TGTGCCAGCAGTCGGGGGCAGGATCAGCCCCAGCATTTT

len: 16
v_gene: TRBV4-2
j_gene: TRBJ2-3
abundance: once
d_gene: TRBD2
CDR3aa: CASSPGTSGVVDTQYF
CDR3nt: TGTGCCAGCAGCCCCGGGACTAGCGGGGTAGTAGATACGCAGTATTTT

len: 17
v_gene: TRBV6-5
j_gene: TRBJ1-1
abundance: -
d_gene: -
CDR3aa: CASSYSMVGAARTEAFF
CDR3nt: TGTGCCAGCAGTTACTCGATGGTCGGGGCGGCGAGGACTGAAGCTTTCTTT

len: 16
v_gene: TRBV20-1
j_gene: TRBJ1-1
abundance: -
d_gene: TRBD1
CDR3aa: CSARWDRGLRGTEAFF
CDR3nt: TGCAGTGCTAGGTGGGACAGGGGGCTTCGGGGCACTGAAGCTTTCTTT

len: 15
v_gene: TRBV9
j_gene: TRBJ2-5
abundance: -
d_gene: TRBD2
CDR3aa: CASSPRGLAQETQYF
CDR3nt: TGTGCCAGCAGCCCCCGAGGACTAGCCCAGGAGACCCAGTACTTC

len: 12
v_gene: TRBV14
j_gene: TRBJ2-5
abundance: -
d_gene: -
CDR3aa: CASSQQRETQYF
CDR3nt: TGTGCCAGCAGCCAACAGAGAGAGACCCAGTACTTC

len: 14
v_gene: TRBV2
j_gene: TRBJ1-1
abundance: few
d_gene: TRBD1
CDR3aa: CASSVTGPNTEAFF
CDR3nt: TGTGCCAGCAGTGTGACAGGGCCGAACACTGAAGCTTTCTTT

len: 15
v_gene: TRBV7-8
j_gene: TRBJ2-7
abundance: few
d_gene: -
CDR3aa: CASSPGNGVGDEQYF
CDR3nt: TGTGCCAGCAGCCCGGGGAACGGGGTTGGGGACGAGCAGTACTTC

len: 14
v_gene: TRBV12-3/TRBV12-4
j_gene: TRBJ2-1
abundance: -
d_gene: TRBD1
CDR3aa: CASSRDRGDNEQFF
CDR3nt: TGTGCCAGCAGTCGCGACAGGGGGGACAATGAGCAGTTCTTC

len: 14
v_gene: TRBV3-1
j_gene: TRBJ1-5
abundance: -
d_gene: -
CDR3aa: CASSQVGSNQPQHF
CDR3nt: TGTGCCAGCAGCCAAGTGGGCAGCAATCAGCCCCAGCATTTT

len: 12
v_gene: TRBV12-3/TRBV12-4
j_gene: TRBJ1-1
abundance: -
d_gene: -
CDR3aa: CASSLMGTEAFF
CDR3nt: TGTGCCAGCAGTTTGATGGGCACTGAAGCTTTCTTT

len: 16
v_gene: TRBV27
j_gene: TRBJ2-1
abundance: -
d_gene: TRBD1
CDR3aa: CASSRNPVTGAFEQFF
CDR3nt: TGTGCCAGCAGCCGTAACCCCGTGACAGGGGCCTTTGAGCAGTTCTTC

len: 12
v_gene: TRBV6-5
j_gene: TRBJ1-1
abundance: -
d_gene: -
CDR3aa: CASSYSGNEAFF
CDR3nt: TGTGCCAGCAGTTACTCTGGCAATGAAGCTTTCTTT

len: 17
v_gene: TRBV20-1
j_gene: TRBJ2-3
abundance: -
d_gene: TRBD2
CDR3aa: CSARPLGASGRADTQYF
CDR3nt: TGCAGTGCTAGACCCCTAGGGGCTAGCGGGAGGGCAGATACGCAGTATTTT

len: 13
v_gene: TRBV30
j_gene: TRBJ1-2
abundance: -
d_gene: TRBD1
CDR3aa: CAWTGGVENGYTF
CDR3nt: TGTGCCTGGACAGGGGGAGTGGAGAATGGCTACACCTTC

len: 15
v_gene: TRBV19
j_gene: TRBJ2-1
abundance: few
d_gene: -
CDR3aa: CASSMASYGYNEQFF
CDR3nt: TGTGCCAGTAGTATGGCTAGCTACGGCTACAATGAGCAGTTCTTC

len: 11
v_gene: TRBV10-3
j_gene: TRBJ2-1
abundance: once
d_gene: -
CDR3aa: CAIGGGNEQFF
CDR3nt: TGTGCCATCGGAGGGGGTAATGAGCAGTTCTTC

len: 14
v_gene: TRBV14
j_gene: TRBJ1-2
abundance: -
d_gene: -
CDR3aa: CASSQLQGPYGYTF
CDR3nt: TGTGCCAGCAGCCAACTCCAGGGGCCGTATGGCTACACCTTC

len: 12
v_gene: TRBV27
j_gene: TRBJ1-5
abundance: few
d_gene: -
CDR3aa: CASSFSWQPQHF
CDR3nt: TGTGCCAGCAGTTTTTCATGGCAGCCCCAGCATTTT

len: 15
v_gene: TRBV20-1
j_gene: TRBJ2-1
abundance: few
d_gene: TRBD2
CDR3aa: CSAQPGLAGYNEQFF
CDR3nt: TGCAGTGCTCAGCCGGGACTAGCGGGTTACAATGAGCAGTTCTTC

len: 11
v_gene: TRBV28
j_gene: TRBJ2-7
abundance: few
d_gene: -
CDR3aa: CASRTHYEQYF
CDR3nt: TGTGCCAGCAGGACACACTACGAGCAGTACTTC

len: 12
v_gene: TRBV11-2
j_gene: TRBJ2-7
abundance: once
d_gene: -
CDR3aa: CASSFSTWEQYF
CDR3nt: TGTGCCAGCAGCTTCAGCACGTGGGAGCAGTACTTC

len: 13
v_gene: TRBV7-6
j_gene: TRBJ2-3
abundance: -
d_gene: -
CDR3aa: CASSLGRADTQYF
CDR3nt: TGTGCCAGCAGCTTAGGACGGGCAGATACGCAGTATTTT

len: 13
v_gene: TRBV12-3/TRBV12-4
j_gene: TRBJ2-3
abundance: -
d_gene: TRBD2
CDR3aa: CASSPGGADTQYF
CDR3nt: TGTGCCAGCAGCCCGGGGGGAGCAGATACGCAGTATTTT

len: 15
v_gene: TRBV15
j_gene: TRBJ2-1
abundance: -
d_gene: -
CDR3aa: CATSRRDSVSDEQFF
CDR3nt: TGTGCCACCAGCAGGCGGGACAGCGTGTCGGATGAGCAGTTCTTC

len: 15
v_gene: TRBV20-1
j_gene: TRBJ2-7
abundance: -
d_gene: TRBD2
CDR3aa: CSAAKREGISYEQYF
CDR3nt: TGCAGTGCTGCGAAGCGGGAGGGCATCTCCTACGAGCAGTACTTC

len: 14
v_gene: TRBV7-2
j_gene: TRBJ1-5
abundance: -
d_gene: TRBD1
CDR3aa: CASSFTGGVEPQHF
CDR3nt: TGTGCCAGCAGCTTCACAGGGGGCGTCGAACCCCAGCATTTT

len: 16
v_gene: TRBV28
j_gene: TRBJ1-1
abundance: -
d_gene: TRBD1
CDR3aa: CASSPGEGAPDTETFF
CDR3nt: TGTGCCAGCAGTCCCGGTGAGGGGGCGCCGGACACTGAAACTTTCTTT

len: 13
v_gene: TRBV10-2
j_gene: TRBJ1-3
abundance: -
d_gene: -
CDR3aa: CASRGTSGNTIYF
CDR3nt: TGCGCCAGCAGGGGGACAAGTGGAAACACCATATATTTT

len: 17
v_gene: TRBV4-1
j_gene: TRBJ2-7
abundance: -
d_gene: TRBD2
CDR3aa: CASSQTGLAGYPYEQYF
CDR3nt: TGCGCCAGCAGCCAGACGGGTCTAGCGGGTTACCCCTACGAGCAGTACTTC

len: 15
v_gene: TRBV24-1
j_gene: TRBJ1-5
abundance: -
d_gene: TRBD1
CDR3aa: CATSDRTGVNQPQHF
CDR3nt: TGTGCCACCAGTGATCGGACAGGGGTTAATCAGCCCCAGCATTTT

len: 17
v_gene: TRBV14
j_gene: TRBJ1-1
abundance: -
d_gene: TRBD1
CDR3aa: CASSGHRGQGLGTEAFF
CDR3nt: TGTGCCAGCAGCGGACACAGGGGGCAAGGTCTGGGAACTGAAGCTTTCTTT

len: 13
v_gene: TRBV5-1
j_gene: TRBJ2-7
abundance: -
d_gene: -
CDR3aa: CASSLGADYEQYF
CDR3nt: TGCGCCAGCAGCTTGGGGGCAGACTACGAGCAGTACTTC

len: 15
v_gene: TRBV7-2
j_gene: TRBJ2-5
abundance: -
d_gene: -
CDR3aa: CASSLPGGFQETQYF
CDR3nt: TGTGCCAGCAGCTTACCCGGCGGTTTCCAGGAGACCCAGTACTTC

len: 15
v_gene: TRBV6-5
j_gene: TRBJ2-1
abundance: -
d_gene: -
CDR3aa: CASSRGTVNYNEQFF
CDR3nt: TGTGCCAGCAGTCGCGGAACTGTCAACTACAATGAGCAGTTCTTC

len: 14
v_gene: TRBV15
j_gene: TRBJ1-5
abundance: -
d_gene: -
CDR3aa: CATSRAGDSQPQHF
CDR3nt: TGTGCCACCAGCAGGGCAGGGGATAGTCAGCCCCAGCATTTT